This T cell receptor (beta chain) was obtained from a study of cytomegalovirus exposure and HLA in healthy donors. This clone was detected only a few times. What it recognizes is unknown. This CDR3 is built from 13 residues. In germline, CDR1 is SEHNR, CDR2 FQNEAQ (reference sequence). V lost 6 bases to trimming and J lost 3 bases, with 11 bases between them. General study points: A likely sequencing artifact accounted for one observed cluster of highly shared sequence variants. In the analysis, some V segments, TRBV6-2 and TRBV6-3 included, were excluded as indistinguishable. TCR beta V- and J-gene trimming was later associated with a missense DCLRE1C variant.

The donors were healthy bone marrow donors. The PCR had 60 Vbeta and 13 Jbeta primers. Clones were sequenced by immunoSEQ multiplex PCR, and TCRdb holds only the in-frame ones, with some missing. The table lists some 190,000 clones, nearly 80% of them singletons. The sequenced sample was PBMCs. This sequence originates from a female donor in good health and CMV-seronegative. This chain joins TRBV7-9 and TRBJ1-1; D might be TRBD1 (5 bases). Written as DNA, the CDR3 is TGTGCCAGCAGTTACAGGCCGGACACTGAAGCTTTCTTT. It is translated as CASSYRPDTEAFF.